A selection of T cell receptor beta chains follows, all from one sample in a study of T cells after yellow fever vaccination. MiXCR, applied by TCRdb to the 5' RACE reads, yields one record per CDR3 protein. The repertoire holds roughly 27,000 distinct CDR3 sequences, with less than 5.5% as singletons. The input for sequencing was CD8+ T cells sorted from PBMCs, taken 10 days after the yellow fever booster vaccination. The receptors shown here come from a man under 40 who received the YFV17D yellow fever vaccine. Both conserved end residues are part of each CDR3. D genes are given only for firm matches. Clone size is given for some rows only: seen once, a few or many times, or a class if the clone is expanded.

-,TRBV11-2,many,TRBJ2-7,TGTGCCAGCAGCTTAGCTGCGGCCTCCTACGAGCAGTACTTC,CASSLAAASYEQYF
TRBD2,TRBV20-1,many,TRBJ2-4,TGCAGTGCCCTTGCTGGACTAGCGCTAAGGGACATTCAGTACTTC,CSALAGLALRDIQYF
TRBD2,TRBV12-5,many,TRBJ2-7,TGTGCTAGTGGTTTGGAAACAGGGGGACTAGCGGGACCACCCTACGAGCAGTACTTC,CASGLETGGLAGPPYEQYF
-,TRBV7-9,many,TRBJ2-7,TGTGCCAGCAGCCATCCCGGACCAGACTACGAGCAGTACTTC,CASSHPGPDYEQYF
-,TRBV27,many,TRBJ2-7,TGTGCCAGCAAGTCAGGGGTCAACTCCTACGAGCAGTACTTC,CASKSGVNSYEQYF
-,TRBV20-1,many,TRBJ2-7,TGCAGTGCCACGGGGCTCACCTACGAGCAGTACTTC,CSATGLTYEQYF
TRBD2,TRBV19,many,TRBJ2-1,TGTGCCAGTAGTTCTCGACTTCTAGCGGGAGAATACAATGAGCAGTTCTTC,CASSSRLLAGEYNEQFF
TRBD1,TRBV23-1,many,TRBJ2-7,TGCGCCAGCAGTCGTGGGGACAGCACCTACGAGCAGTACTTC,CASSRGDSTYEQYF
-,TRBV20-1,many,TRBJ1-2,TGCAGTGCGCCCGGCCAATGGGACTCGGATACGAGCGGCTACACCTTC,CSAPGQWDSDTSGYTF
TRBD2,TRBV12-3/TRBV12-4,many,TRBJ2-1,TGTGCCAGCAGTTTTGGAGCGGGGGAGCAGTTCTTC,CASSFGAGEQFF
TRBD2,TRBV20-1,many,TRBJ2-1,TGCAGTGCTAGAGATTTGACTAGCGGGAGGACCTACAATGAGCAGTTCTTC,CSARDLTSGRTYNEQFF
TRBD1,TRBV25-1,-,TRBJ2-5,TGTGCCAGCAGTGAAGTGGCGACAGGGAAATTCCAAGAGACCCAGTACTTC,CASSEVATGKFQETQYF
TRBD2,TRBV2,-,TRBJ2-3,TGTGCCAGTGTAATTGGACTAGGCCACACAGATACGCAGTATTTT,CASVIGLGHTDTQYF
-,TRBV19,many,TRBJ1-5,TGTGCCAGTAGCCAGGAGGAAAATCAGCCCCAGCATTTT,CASSQEENQPQHF
-,TRBV5-6,many,TRBJ2-3,TGTGCCAGCAGCCCTTCTTCCGGGGCCCTGAGATATTTT,CASSPSSGALRYF
-,TRBV7-8,many,TRBJ2-1,TGTGCCAGCAGCCCCGGGACCCTATTCAATGAGCAGTTCTTC,CASSPGTLFNEQFF
TRBD2,TRBV28,many,TRBJ2-7,TGTGCCAGCATCCCCCGTAGCGGGAGGAACTACGAGCAGTACTTC,CASIPRSGRNYEQYF
-,TRBV6-4,many,TRBJ2-2,TGTGCCAGCAGAGTGGGACCAGGGGAGCTGTTTTTT,CASRVGPGELFF
TRBD1,TRBV20-1,many,TRBJ2-1,TGCAGTGCTAGAGATGCCCCCCGTAACAGGGGCGACGAGCAGTTCTTC,CSARDAPRNRGDEQFF
-,TRBV6-5,many,TRBJ2-5,TGTGCCAGCAGTTACGGTGGAGAGACCCAGTACTTC,CASSYGGETQYF
-,TRBV29-1,many,TRBJ1-2,TGCAGCGTCCCCAAAGGAGATGGCTACACCTTC,CSVPKGDGYTF
-,TRBV6-5,many,TRBJ2-7,TGTGCCAGCAGTCACGACTACGAGCAGTACTTC,CASSHDYEQYF
TRBD1,TRBV7-9,many,TRBJ2-5,TGTGCCAGCACCCCCGGGACAGGGGGTTTAGAGACCCAGTACTTC,CASTPGTGGLETQYF
-,TRBV7-8,many,TRBJ1-5,TGTGCCAGCAGCTCCCTTAGAAATCAGCCCCAGCATTTT,CASSSLRNQPQHF
TRBD2,TRBV27,few,TRBJ2-7,TGTGCCAGCAGTTTAGCGGGAGAAGTCTACGAGCAGTACTTC,CASSLAGEVYEQYF
TRBD1,TRBV27,many,TRBJ2-7,TGTGCCACAAAATACGCCGGGACAGGGGCCTACGAGCAGTACTTC,CATKYAGTGAYEQYF
TRBD1,TRBV25-1,many,TRBJ2-7,TGTGCCAGCAGTGGCCCGGGACAGTCCTACGAGCAGTACTTC,CASSGPGQSYEQYF
TRBD1,TRBV29-1,many,TRBJ2-1,TGCAGCGTTGAAAGGACAGGGACCTACAATGAGCAGTTCTTC,CSVERTGTYNEQFF
-,TRBV9,many,TRBJ1-1,TGTGCCAGCAGCGTAGGGGGATACACTGAAGCTTTCTTT,CASSVGGYTEAFF